This T cell receptor beta chain appears in the sequencing data of a study of regulatory T cells in long-lasting Graves disease. CDR3 length: 14 residues. V lost 7 bases and J 3 bases, leaving 10 bases between the germline ends. In germline, CDR1 is MNHNS, CDR2 SASEGT. The time point was: persistent/refractory GD, antithyroid drugs over 5 years with positive TRAb. RNA isolated from PBMCs was used to make the TCR library. This clonotype has at least ten counts. Its target is not known. For TCR beta, libraries came from iRepertoire HTBI primers and Arm-PCR of CDR3 regions. MiXCR, run by TCRdb on the multiplex PCR reads, gives a single entry per CDR3 protein. The sample lists a few hundred thousand distinct CDR3 sequences; about a quarter were seen once. Study-level points and caveats: TRBV28 was favored in persistent disease, as were TRBJ1-2 and TRBJ2-5.

This TCR was recovered from a female donor with Graves disease. The chain has TRBV6-1 and TRBJ2-6, with D hard to call. This specimen consisted of peripheral blood mononuclear cells (PBMCs), obtained when the disease was refractory, from a patient treated with antithyroid drugs. Here the CDR3 DNA reads TGTGCCAGCACCAATCCGCTTGGGGCCAACGTCCTGACTTTC. It specifies CASTNPLGANVLTF.